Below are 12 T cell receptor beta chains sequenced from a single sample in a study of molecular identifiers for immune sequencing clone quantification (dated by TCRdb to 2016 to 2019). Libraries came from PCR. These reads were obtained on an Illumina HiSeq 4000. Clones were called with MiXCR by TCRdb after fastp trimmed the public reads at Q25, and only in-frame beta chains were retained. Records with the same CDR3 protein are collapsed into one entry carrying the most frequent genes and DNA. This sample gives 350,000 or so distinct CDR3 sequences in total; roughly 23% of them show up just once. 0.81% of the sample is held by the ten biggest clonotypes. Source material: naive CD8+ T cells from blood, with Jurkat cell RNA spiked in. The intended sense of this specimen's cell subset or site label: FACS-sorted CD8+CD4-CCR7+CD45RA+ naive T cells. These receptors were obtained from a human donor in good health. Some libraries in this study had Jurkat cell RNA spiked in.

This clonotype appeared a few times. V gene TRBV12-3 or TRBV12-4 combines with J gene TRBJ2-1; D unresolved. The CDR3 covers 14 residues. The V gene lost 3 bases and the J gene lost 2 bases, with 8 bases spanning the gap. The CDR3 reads CASSFATTYNEQFF. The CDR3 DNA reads TGTGCCAGCAGTTTTGCTACAACCTACAATGAGCAGTTCTTC.

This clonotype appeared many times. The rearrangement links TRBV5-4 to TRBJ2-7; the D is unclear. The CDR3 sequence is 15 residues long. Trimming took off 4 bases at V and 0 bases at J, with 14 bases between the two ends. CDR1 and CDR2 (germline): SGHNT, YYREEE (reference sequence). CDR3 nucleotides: TGTGCCAGCAGCCACACCGGACGGTTCTCCTACGAGCAGTACTTC. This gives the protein CASSHTGRFSYEQYF.

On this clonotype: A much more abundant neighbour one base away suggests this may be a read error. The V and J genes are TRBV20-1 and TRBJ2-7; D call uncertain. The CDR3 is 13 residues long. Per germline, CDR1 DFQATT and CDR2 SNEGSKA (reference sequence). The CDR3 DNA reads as TGCAGTGCTAGATTCCCCCGAACGTACGAGCAGTGCTTC. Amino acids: CSARFPRTYEQCF.

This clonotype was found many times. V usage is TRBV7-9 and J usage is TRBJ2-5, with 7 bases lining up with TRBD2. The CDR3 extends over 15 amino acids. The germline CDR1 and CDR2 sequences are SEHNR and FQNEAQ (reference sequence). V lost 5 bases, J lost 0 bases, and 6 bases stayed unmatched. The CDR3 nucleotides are TGTGCCAGCAGCCCAGCGGGGCAGTACCAAGAGACCCAGTACTTC. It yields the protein CASSPAGQYQETQYF.

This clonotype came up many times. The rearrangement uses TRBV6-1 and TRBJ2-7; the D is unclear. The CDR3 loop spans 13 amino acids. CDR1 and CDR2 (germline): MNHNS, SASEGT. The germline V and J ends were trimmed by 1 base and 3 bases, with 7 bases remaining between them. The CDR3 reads CASSEGIGYEQYF. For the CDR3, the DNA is TGTGCCAGCAGTGAAGGGATAGGCTACGAGCAGTACTTC.

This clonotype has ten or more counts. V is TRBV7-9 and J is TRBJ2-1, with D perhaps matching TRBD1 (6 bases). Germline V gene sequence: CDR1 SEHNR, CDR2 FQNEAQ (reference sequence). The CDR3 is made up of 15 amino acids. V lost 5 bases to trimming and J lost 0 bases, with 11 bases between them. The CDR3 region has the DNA TGTGCCAGCAGCCTTCAGGGGCACTCCTACAATGAGCAGTTCTTC. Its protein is CASSLQGHSYNEQFF.

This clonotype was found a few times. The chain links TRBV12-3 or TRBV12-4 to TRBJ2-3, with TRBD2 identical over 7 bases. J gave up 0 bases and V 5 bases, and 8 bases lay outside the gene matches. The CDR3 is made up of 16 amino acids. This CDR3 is CASSPLGSGSTDTQYF. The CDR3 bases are TGTGCCAGCAGTCCCCTGGGTAGCGGGAGCACAGATACGCAGTATTTT.

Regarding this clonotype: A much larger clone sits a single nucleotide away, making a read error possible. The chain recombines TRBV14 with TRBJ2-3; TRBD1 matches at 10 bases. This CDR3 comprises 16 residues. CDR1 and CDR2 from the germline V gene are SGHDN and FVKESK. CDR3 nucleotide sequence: TGTGCCAGCAGCCAAGCATGGACAGGGGGGACAGATGCGCAGTATTTT. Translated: CASSQAWTGGTDAQYF.

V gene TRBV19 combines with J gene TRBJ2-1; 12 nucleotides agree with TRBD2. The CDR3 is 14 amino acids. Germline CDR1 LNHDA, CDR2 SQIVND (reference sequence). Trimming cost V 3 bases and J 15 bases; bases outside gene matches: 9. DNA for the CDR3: TGTGCCAGTAGTATCCCTAGCGGGAGGGGACTGGTGTTCTTC. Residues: CASSIPSGRGLVFF.

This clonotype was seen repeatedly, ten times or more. The chain's CDR3 is CASSLGQDRVNGYTF. The CDR3 coding sequence is TGTGCCAGCAGCTTGGGGCAGGACAGGGTAAATGGCTACACCTTC. This rearrangement joins TRBV5-4 to TRBJ1-2; TRBD1 matches at 8 bases. CDR1 and CDR2 (germline): SGHNT, YYREEE (reference sequence). Losses at the gene ends were 0 bases for V and 6 bases for J; bases not matched to a gene: 7. The CDR3 has 15 residues. The full variable domain, in which reference TRBV5-4 and TRBJ1-2 provide the parts outside the CDR3, is ETGVTQSPTHLIKTRGQQVTLRCSSQSGHNTVSWYQQALGQGPQFIFQYYREEENGRGNFPPRFSGLQFPNYSSELNVNALELDDSALYLCASSLGQDRVNGYTFGSGTRLTVV.

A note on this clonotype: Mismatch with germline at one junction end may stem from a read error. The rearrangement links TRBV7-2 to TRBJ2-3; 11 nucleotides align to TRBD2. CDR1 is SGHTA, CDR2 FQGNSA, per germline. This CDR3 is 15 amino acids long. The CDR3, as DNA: TGTGCCAACAGCCGACTAGCGGGGCCCACAGATACGCAGTATTTT. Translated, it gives CANSRLAGPTDTQYF.

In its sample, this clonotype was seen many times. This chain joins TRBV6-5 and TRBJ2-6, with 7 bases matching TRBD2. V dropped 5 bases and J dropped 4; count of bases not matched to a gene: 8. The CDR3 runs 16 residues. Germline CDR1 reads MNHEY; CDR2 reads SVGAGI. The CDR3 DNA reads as TGTGCCAGCAGTCACACGGCGGGGGAAGGGGCCAACGTCCTGACTTTC. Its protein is CASSHTAGEGANVLTF.